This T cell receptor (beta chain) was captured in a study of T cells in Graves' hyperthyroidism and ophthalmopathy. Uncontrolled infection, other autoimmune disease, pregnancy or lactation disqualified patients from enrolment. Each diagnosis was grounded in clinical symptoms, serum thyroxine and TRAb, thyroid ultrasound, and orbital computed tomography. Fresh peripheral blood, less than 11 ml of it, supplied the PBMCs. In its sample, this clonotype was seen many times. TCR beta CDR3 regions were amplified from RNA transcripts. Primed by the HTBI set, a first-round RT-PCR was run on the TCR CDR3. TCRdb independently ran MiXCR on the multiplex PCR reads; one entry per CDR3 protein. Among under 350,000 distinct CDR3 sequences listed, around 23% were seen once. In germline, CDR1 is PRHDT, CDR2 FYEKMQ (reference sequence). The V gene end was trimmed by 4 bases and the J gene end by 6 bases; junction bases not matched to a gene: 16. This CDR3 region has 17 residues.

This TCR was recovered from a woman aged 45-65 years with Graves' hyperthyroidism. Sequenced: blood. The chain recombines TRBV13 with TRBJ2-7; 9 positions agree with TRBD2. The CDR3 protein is CASSSKALAGALIEQYF. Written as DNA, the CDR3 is TGTGCCAGCAGCTCCAAAGCCTTAGCGGGAGCCTTAATCGAGCAGTACTTC.